These 10 T cell receptor beta chains came from one sample sequenced in a study of cytomegalovirus exposure and HLA in healthy donors. PCR involved 60 Vbeta and 13 Jbeta primers. Only in-frame clones appear in the TCRdb table, and some are missing; sequencing was by immunoSEQ multiplex PCR. The sample lists 120,000 or so clones; roughly three quarters were seen once. Input material: PBMCs. These TCRs come from a man aged 25-40 years in good health and CMV-seropositive.

CDR3 sequence: CASSQTGQGSSYEQYF. In nucleotides, the CDR3 is TGTGCCAGCAGCCAAACGGGACAGGGCAGCTCCTACGAGCAGTACTTC. The V call is TRBV5-4, the J call TRBJ2-7; 9 nucleotides match TRBD1. J was trimmed by 0 bases and V by 4 bases; bases with no gene match: 8. The germline V gene encodes CDR1 SGHNT and CDR2 YYREEE (reference sequence). The CDR3 spans 16 residues.

This clone was seen a handful of times. The sample carries other DNA sequences with the same CDR3. V and J are TRBV27 and TRBJ2-7; 7 bases line up with TRBD1. V shed 0 bases, J shed 2 bases, and the junction held 1 base outside the gene matches. Germline V gives CDR1 MNHEY, CDR2 SMNVEV (reference sequence). This CDR3 is built from 14 residues. The chain's CDR3 is CASSLSQGAYEQYF. The DNA of the CDR3 is TGTGCCAGCAGTTTATCTCAGGGGGCCTACGAGCAGTACTTC.

The genes are TRBV27 and TRBJ1-4; no firm D call. V was clipped by 0 bases and J by 4 bases, with 9 bases between them. The CDR3 has 15 residues. Germline V gives CDR1 MNHEY, CDR2 SMNVEV (reference sequence). Here the CDR3 reads CASSLSYRFNEKLFF. In DNA, the CDR3 is TGTGCCAGCAGTTTATCCTACAGATTTAATGAAAAACTGTTTTTT.

The J gene is TRBJ2-7, the V gene TRBV9; 8 nucleotides agree with TRBD2. The CDR3 extends over 17 amino acids. In germline, CDR1 is SGDLS, CDR2 YYNGEE. The trim removed 0 bases at V and 5 bases at J, leaving 13 bases unmatched. The CDR3 is CASSVEGGTGGSDEQYF. CDR3 coding DNA: TGTGCCAGCAGCGTAGAGGGGGGGACGGGGGGGTCTGACGAGCAGTACTTC.

V usage is TRBV30 and J usage is TRBJ2-7; 9 bases map to TRBD2. The ends lost 1 base at V and 4 bases at J; junction bases unmatched: 5. This CDR3 has 14 amino acids. Germline CDR1 reads GTSNPN; CDR2 reads SVGIG (reference sequence). The CDR3 region has the DNA TGTGCCTGGAGTGGGGGACTAGCTTCATACGAGCAGTACTTC. Its protein is CAWSGGLASYEQYF.

This chain links TRBV6-6 with TRBJ2-7; D remains ambiguous. The CDR3 extends over 11 amino acids. Trimming removed 4 bases at V and 4 bases at J, with 5 bases between. Germline values: CDR1 MNHNY, CDR2 SVGAGI (reference sequence). CDR3 protein: CASSLQYEQYF. The CDR3 DNA is TGTGCCAGCAGTTTGCAGTACGAGCAGTACTTC.

This sequence joins TRBV10-3 and TRBJ2-1, with 7 bases that match TRBD2. The CDR3 is made up of 16 amino acids. The junction had 11 bases not matched to a gene; V was cut back by 6 bases and J by 3 bases. Per the germline V gene, CDR1 is ENHRY and CDR2 is SYGVKD. The DNA for the CDR3 is TGTGCCATCAGGACCTCCGAAGCGGGACTCTACAATGAGCAGTTCTTC. The encoded protein is CAIRTSEAGLYNEQFF.

The chain couples TRBV5-1 to TRBJ2-7; no reliable D call. Trimming shortened V by 3 bases and J by 2 bases, and 12 bases separated the two germline ends. This CDR3 is built from 14 residues. Germline V gene data show CDR1 as SGHRS and CDR2 as YFSETQ. In DNA form, the CDR3 reads TGCGCCAGCAGCTCTCGTTCGGGTACCTACGAGCAGTACTTC. Amino acid sequence: CASSSRSGTYEQYF. The full variable domain, in which reference TRBV5-1 and TRBJ2-7 provide the parts outside the CDR3, is KAGVTQTPRYLIKTRGQQVTLSCSPISGHRSVSWYQQTPGQGLQFLFEYFSETQRNKGNFPGRFSGRQFSNSRSEMNVSTLELGDSALYLCASSSRSGTYEQYFGPGTRLTVT.

The genes are TRBV10-3 and TRBJ2-7; 10 positions agree with TRBD1. The germline gives CDR1 ENHRY, CDR2 SYGVKD. The CDR3 extends over 15 amino acids. Trimming cost V 0 bases and J 5 bases; bases outside gene matches: 4. For the CDR3, the DNA is TGTGCCATCAGTGAGTCGTCCGGGACAGGGGACGAGCAGTACTTC. This encodes CAISESSGTGDEQYF.

About this clone: Only one base separates this from a far larger clonotype, so it likely reflects a read error. The genes are TRBV5-1 and TRBJ2-1; D gene ambiguous. CDR1 is SGHRS and CDR2 is YFSETQ in the germline V gene. CDR3 size: 11 residues. V lost 4 bases and J lost 5, with 4 bases in between. The DNA for the CDR3 is TGCGCCAGCAGCCCCAACAATGAGCAGTTCTTC. Residues: CASSPNNEQFF.